This T cell receptor beta chain was captured by sequencing in a study of T cell responses to AZD1222 COVID-19 vaccine. About the study: Second doses were pooled across both intervals (about 4 or about 12 weeks). Regarding the study as a whole: Donors were largely white British and mainly female; clonal diversity was possibly underestimated. The study identified only six AZD1222 recipients as seropositive at baseline. Vaccine-associated CD4 TCRs spanned spike, dominant at 160-218 and 743-854.

Regarding this clone: Its antigen is currently unknown.

This table comes from immunoSEQ multiplex PCR, and its TCRdb copy is limited to in-frame clones, with some not included. This sample has about 120,000 clones, with around 82% found just once. Germline CDR1 is SGHNT and CDR2 is YYREEE (reference sequence). Deletions cut 4 bases from V and 1 base from J, with 11 bases between. This CDR3 comprises 14 residues. Material: peripheral blood, obtained on day 0 of AZD1222 vaccination. The receptor was derived from an adult in good health. The genes are TRBV5-4 and TRBJ2-5; D is undetermined. Written as DNA, the CDR3 is TGTGCCAGCAGCACTCGTGATACCCAAGAGACCCAGTACTTC. Its protein is CASSTRDTQETQYF.